The clone carrying this TCR beta chain was seen ten or more times. The target antigen is unknown. V was clipped by 2 bases and J by 11 bases, with 16 bases between them. This CDR3 comprises 13 residues. Germline loops: CDR1 MNHNY, CDR2 SVGAGI (reference sequence). This entry is derived from a study of T-cell reconstitution after alpha-beta-depleted transplantation in children. Overall study findings and caveats: Reported findings indicate that, about two months after transplant, alpha-beta T cells came from several hundred expanded clones, which were derived from non-depleted graft cells. Once a year had passed after transplant, T-cell counts and diversity came mostly from newly produced T cells.

Molecular barcoding with unique molecular identifiers was used for the TCRbeta library. Via MiXCR, TCRdb re-called the PCR reads, giving one row per CDR3 protein. The sample records some 190,000 distinct CDR3 sequences, more than 9.5% being singletons. The TCR was taken from a boy aged 2-9 years with acute myeloid leukemia, due to receive a stem cell transplant. This sample comprised PBMCs, obtained before TCRalphabeta/CD19-depleted stem cell transplant. The rearrangement links TRBV6-6 to TRBJ2-7, with TRBD2 as a possible D gene (5 bases). DNA for the CDR3: TGTGCCAGCAGTTACGACGGGAATGGGGATGAGTACTTC. It is translated as CASSYDGNGDEYF.